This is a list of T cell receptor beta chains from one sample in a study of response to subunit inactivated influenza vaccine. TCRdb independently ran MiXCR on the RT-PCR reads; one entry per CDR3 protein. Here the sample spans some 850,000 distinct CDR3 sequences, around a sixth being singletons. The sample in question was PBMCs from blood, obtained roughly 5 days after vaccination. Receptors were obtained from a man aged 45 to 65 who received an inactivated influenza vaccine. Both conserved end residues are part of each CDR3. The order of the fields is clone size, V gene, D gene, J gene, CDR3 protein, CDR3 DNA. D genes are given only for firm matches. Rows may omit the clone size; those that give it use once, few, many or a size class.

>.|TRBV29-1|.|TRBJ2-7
CSVEDHDWREGSYEQYF
TGCAGCGTTGAAGATCACGACTGGCGAGAGGGTTCCTACGAGCAGTACTTC
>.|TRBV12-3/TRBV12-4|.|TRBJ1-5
CASSRRGQPQHF
TGTGCCAGCAGTCGCAGGGGTCAGCCCCAGCATTTT
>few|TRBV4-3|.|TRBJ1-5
CASSQDLGAIQPQHF
TGCGCCAGCAGCCAAGATCTGGGGGCGATTCAGCCCCAGCATTTT
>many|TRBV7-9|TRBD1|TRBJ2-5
CASSGTVGETQYF
TGTGCCAGCAGCGGGACAGTGGGGGAGACCCAGTACTTC
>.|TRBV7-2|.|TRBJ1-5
CASSLWSGQPQHF
TGTGCCAGCAGCTTGTGGTCGGGTCAGCCCCAGCATTTT
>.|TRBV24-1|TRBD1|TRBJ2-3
CATKGTDNTDTQYF
TGTGCCACCAAGGGGACAGACAACACAGATACGCAGTATTTT
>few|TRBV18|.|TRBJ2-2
CASSPAGKNTGELFF
TGTGCCAGCTCACCGGCTGGAAAGAACACCGGGGAGCTGTTTTTT
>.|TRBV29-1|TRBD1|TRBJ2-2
CSTRQGGSTGELFF
TGCAGCACGCGACAGGGGGGGAGCACCGGGGAGCTGTTTTTT
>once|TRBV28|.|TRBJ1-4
CASSLSTGDLRGKLFF
TGTGCCAGCAGTTTATCCACGGGGGACCTTCGAGGAAAACTGTTTTTT
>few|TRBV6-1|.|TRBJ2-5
CASSEQRETQYF
TGTGCCAGCAGTGAACAAAGAGAGACCCAGTACTTC
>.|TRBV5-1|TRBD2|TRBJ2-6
CASSSGLVAGANVLTF
TGCGCCAGCAGCTCTGGACTAGTTGCTGGGGCCAACGTCCTGACTTTC
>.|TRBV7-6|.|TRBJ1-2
CASSLLAGGYTF
TGTGCCAGCAGCTTACTTGCGGGTGGCTACACCTTC
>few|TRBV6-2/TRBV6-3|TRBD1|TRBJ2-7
CASSYSKGTGSYEQYF
TGTGCCAGCAGTTACTCGAAAGGGACAGGGAGCTACGAGCAGTACTTC
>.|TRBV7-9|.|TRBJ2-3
CRGDTQYF
TGCCGAGGAGATACGCAGTATTTT
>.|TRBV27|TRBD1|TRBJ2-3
CASSFVRGRDTQYF
TGTGCCAGCAGTTTTGTCAGGGGGCGAGATACGCAGTATTTT
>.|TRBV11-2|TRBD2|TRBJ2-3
CASSSAGYTDTQYF
TGTGCCAGCAGCTCAGCGGGGTACACAGATACGCAGTATTTT
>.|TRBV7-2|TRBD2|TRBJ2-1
CASSPLLAGGEQFF
TGTGCCAGCAGCCCACTTCTAGCGGGGGGGGAGCAGTTCTTC
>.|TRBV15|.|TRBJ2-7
CATSRVANEQYF
TGTGCCACCAGCAGAGTAGCAAACGAGCAGTACTTC
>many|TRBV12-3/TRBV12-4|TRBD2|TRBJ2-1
CASSFWGLAGSGEQFF
TGTGCCAGCAGTTTTTGGGGACTAGCGGGATCGGGTGAGCAGTTCTTC
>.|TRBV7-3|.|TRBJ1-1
CASSPRRGRENTEAFF
TGTGCCAGCAGCCCGCGCCGTGGCAGGGAGAACACTGAAGCTTTCTTT
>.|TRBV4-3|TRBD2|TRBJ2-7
CASSQTLQRGAYEQYF
TGCGCCAGCAGCCAAACCCTCCAGCGGGGGGCCTACGAGCAGTACTTC
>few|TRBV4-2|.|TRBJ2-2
CASSQVGRNTGELFF
TGTGCCAGCAGCCAAGTTGGACGGAACACCGGGGAGCTGTTTTTT
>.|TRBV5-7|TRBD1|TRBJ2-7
CASSLETGQGPYEQYF
TGTGCCAGCAGCTTGGAAACGGGACAGGGCCCCTACGAGCAGTACTTC
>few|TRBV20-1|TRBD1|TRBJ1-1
CSAREGTDEAFF
TGCAGTGCTAGAGAGGGGACAGATGAAGCTTTCTTT
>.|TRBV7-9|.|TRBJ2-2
CASSSSRPQQNTGELFF
TGTGCCAGCAGCTCCTCCAGGCCCCAACAGAACACCGGGGAGCTGTTTTTT
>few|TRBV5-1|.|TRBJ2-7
CASSFRAGSREQYF
TGCGCCAGCAGCTTTAGGGCAGGATCGCGCGAGCAGTACTTC
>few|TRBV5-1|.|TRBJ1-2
CASSPGDRVYGYTF
TGCGCCAGCAGCCCCGGGGACCGGGTCTATGGCTACACCTTC
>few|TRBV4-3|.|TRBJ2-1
CASSQDWYQSTYNEQFF
TGCGCCAGCAGCCAAGATTGGTACCAATCTACCTACAATGAGCAGTTCTTC
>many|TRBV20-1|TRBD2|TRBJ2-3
CSPLAGGDTQYF
TGCAGTCCACTAGCGGGAGGAGATACGCAGTATTTT
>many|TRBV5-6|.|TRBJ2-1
CASSLEASNEQFF
TGTGCCAGCAGCTTGGAAGCAAGCAATGAGCAGTTCTTC
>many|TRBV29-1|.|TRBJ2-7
CSVEGFRSYEQYF
TGCAGCGTTGAAGGTTTCAGATCCTACGAGCAGTACTTC
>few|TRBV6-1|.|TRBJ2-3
CASSVGVTTDTQYF
TGTGCCAGCAGTGTAGGGGTCACGACAGATACGCAGTATTTT
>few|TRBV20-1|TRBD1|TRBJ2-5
CSAHYNRDRGQTQYF
TGCAGTGCCCACTATAACCGGGACAGGGGGCAGACCCAGTACTTC
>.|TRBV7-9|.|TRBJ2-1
CASSASASLYEQFF
TGTGCCAGCAGCGCGTCCGCTAGCCTCTATGAGCAGTTCTTC
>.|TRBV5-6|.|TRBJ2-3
CASSFIPVGANPQYF
TGTGCCAGCAGCTTCATTCCCGTCGGGGCCAACCCGCAGTATTTT
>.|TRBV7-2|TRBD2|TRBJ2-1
CASSLSGGAGGYNEQFF
TGTGCCAGCAGCTTATCGGGTGGGGCGGGGGGTTACAATGAGCAGTTCTTC
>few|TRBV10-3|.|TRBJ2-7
CAISSLPGEQYF
TGTGCCATCAGTAGCCTACCCGGGGAGCAGTACTTC
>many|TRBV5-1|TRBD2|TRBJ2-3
CASSSGTSGGTDTQYF
TGTGCCAGCAGCTCCGGGACTAGCGGGGGCACAGATACGCAGTATTTT
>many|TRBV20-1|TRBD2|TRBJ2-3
CSAEDRTSGITDTQYF
TGCAGTGCTGAGGACCGGACTAGCGGGATCACAGATACGCAGTATTTT
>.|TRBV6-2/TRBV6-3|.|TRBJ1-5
CATSDSFNQPQHF
TGTGCCACCTCGGACAGCTTCAATCAGCCCCAGCATTTT
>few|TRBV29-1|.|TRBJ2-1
CSVTEPGEQFF
TGCAGCGTGACGGAGCCCGGGGAGCAGTTCTTC
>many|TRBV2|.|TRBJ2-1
CASSSGSSSYNEQFF
TGTGCCAGCAGTAGCGGGTCCAGCTCCTACAATGAGCAGTTCTTC
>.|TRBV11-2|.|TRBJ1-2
CASTPVGRGYGYTF
TGTGCCAGCACCCCGGTTGGGAGGGGTTATGGCTACACCTTC
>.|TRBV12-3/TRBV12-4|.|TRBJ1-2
CASSFSGNVDGYTF
TGTGCCAGCAGTTTCTCAGGGAATGTAGATGGCTACACCTTC
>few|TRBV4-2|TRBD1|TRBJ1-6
CASSQTLGTANSPLHF
TGTGCCAGCAGCCAAACCCTCGGGACAGCAAATTCACCCCTCCACTTT
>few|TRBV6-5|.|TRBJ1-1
CASSYSRQMNTEAFF
TGTGCCAGCAGTTACTCCCGACAGATGAACACTGAAGCTTTCTTT
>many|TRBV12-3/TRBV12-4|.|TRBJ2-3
CASKQGGTDTQYF
TGTGCCAGCAAACAGGGGGGGACAGATACGCAGTATTTT
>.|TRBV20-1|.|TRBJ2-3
CSARAASLGTDTQYF
TGCAGTGCTAGAGCAGCTAGCTTGGGCACAGATACGCAGTATTTT
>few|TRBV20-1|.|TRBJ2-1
CSAETGGYNEQFF
TGCAGTGCCGAGACAGGCGGATACAATGAGCAGTTCTTC
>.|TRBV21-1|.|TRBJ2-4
CASSKTTDLAKNIQYF
TGTGCCAGCAGCAAAACCACAGATCTAGCCAAAAACATTCAGTACTTC
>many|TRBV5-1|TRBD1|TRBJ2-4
CASSPTGGQAKNIQYF
TGCGCCAGCAGCCCGACAGGGGGCCAAGCCAAAAACATTCAGTACTTC
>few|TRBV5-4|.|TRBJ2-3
CASSLESGDTQYF
TGTGCCAGCAGCTTGGAGTCGGGAGATACGCAGTATTTT
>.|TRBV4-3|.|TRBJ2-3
CASSQVEDSSTDTQYF
TGCGCCAGCAGCCAAGTAGAAGACAGTTCGACAGATACGCAGTATTTT
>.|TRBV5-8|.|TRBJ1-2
CASSLVPGASDYGYTF
TGTGCCAGCAGCTTGGTCCCGGGGGCGAGTGACTATGGCTACACCTTC
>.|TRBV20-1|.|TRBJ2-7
CSANLAPAGSSYEQYF
TGCAGTGCGAATTTGGCCCCAGCGGGCAGCTCCTACGAGCAGTACTTC
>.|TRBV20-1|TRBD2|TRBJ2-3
CSALKTSGTDTQYF
TGCAGTGCTCTGAAGACTAGCGGCACAGATACGCAGTATTTT
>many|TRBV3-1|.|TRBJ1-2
CASSQGGYGYTF
TGTGCCAGCAGCCAAGGGGGGTATGGCTACACCTTC